Listed below are T cell receptor beta chains from one sample, sequenced in a study of response to subunit inactivated influenza vaccine. TCRdb used MiXCR to reprocess the RT-PCR reads, holding one entry per CDR3 protein. The data contain 500,000 to 600,000 distinct CDR3 sequences, 10% to 15% of them seen just once; the ten biggest clones take up roughly 13%. Sequences were derived from PBMCs from blood, sampled 40 to 50 days after vaccination. These receptors all come from a middle-aged man who received an inactivated influenza vaccine. The CDR3 runs from the conserved cysteine through the conserved F or W. The D gene is left open where the match is weak.

j_gene: TRBJ1-2
v_gene: TRBV6-2/TRBV6-3
d_gene: -
CDR3aa: CASSYRIRRENYGYTF

j_gene: TRBJ1-6
v_gene: TRBV3-1
d_gene: -
CDR3aa: CASSQDGAVWASPLHF

j_gene: TRBJ2-1
v_gene: TRBV5-8
d_gene: -
CDR3aa: CASSLVWVTSYNEQFF

j_gene: TRBJ2-1
v_gene: TRBV24-1
d_gene: TRBD2
CDR3aa: CATSDLGTSFNEQFF

j_gene: TRBJ1-1
v_gene: TRBV6-1
d_gene: -
CDR3aa: CASRKAAMNTEAFF

j_gene: TRBJ2-3
v_gene: TRBV6-5
d_gene: -
CDR3aa: CASSYRGLLTDTQYF

j_gene: TRBJ2-5
v_gene: TRBV20-1
d_gene: -
CDR3aa: CSALRGGETQYF

j_gene: TRBJ2-2
v_gene: TRBV20-1
d_gene: TRBD1
CDR3aa: CSAVPFGTGTGELFF

j_gene: TRBJ2-7
v_gene: TRBV15
d_gene: TRBD2
CDR3aa: CATSSDLAGVLSAQYF

j_gene: TRBJ2-7
v_gene: TRBV6-2/TRBV6-3
d_gene: TRBD1
CDR3aa: CASSHNRGTHEQYF

j_gene: TRBJ2-7
v_gene: TRBV4-1
d_gene: -
CDR3aa: CASSQDSWGSYEQYF

j_gene: TRBJ2-5
v_gene: TRBV5-1
d_gene: -
CDR3aa: CASSLAGMETQYF

j_gene: TRBJ2-7
v_gene: TRBV29-1
d_gene: -
CDR3aa: CSVVGRQSIYEQYF

j_gene: TRBJ2-7
v_gene: TRBV5-6
d_gene: -
CDR3aa: CASSLGTAWASYEQYF

j_gene: TRBJ2-5
v_gene: TRBV7-7
d_gene: -
CDR3aa: CASSRGYQETQYF

j_gene: TRBJ2-4
v_gene: TRBV4-2
d_gene: -
CDR3aa: CASSQDFGSSQNIQYF

j_gene: TRBJ2-1
v_gene: TRBV11-1
d_gene: -
CDR3aa: CASSSSIQDSQASVNNEQFF

j_gene: TRBJ1-2
v_gene: TRBV20-1
d_gene: -
CDR3aa: CSARVPGVYGYTF

j_gene: TRBJ2-1
v_gene: TRBV12-3/TRBV12-4
d_gene: TRBD2
CDR3aa: CASSFRGGYGDEQFF

j_gene: TRBJ1-5
v_gene: TRBV4-2
d_gene: -
CDR3aa: CASSQERFQPQHF

j_gene: TRBJ2-3
v_gene: TRBV24-1
d_gene: TRBD1
CDR3aa: CATSGSGTGVRVTDTQYF

j_gene: TRBJ2-7
v_gene: TRBV15
d_gene: -
CDR3aa: CATSTYATYEQYF

j_gene: TRBJ2-3
v_gene: TRBV11-3
d_gene: -
CDR3aa: CASSSFDTDTQYF

j_gene: TRBJ2-1
v_gene: TRBV3-1
d_gene: TRBD2
CDR3aa: CASSQPGLAGSYGQFF

j_gene: TRBJ2-3
v_gene: TRBV5-1
d_gene: -
CDR3aa: CASSLRGNTQYF

j_gene: TRBJ2-3
v_gene: TRBV4-3
d_gene: -
CDR3aa: CASSQEVFNTQYF

j_gene: TRBJ2-1
v_gene: TRBV6-1
d_gene: -
CDR3aa: CASSQQGLVYNEQFF

j_gene: TRBJ1-2
v_gene: TRBV20-1
d_gene: -
CDR3aa: CSGTDGANYGYTF

j_gene: TRBJ2-7
v_gene: TRBV4-2
d_gene: -
CDR3aa: CASSQEIHPNYEQYF

j_gene: TRBJ1-5
v_gene: TRBV28
d_gene: -
CDR3aa: CASSFGRGSNQPQHF

j_gene: TRBJ2-1
v_gene: TRBV10-3
d_gene: TRBD2
CDR3aa: CAISPASGNYNEQFF

j_gene: TRBJ2-7
v_gene: TRBV20-1
d_gene: TRBD2
CDR3aa: CSARPDSGRDSYEQYF

j_gene: TRBJ2-4
v_gene: TRBV4-2
d_gene: -
CDR3aa: CASSQEVGKVAKNIQYF

j_gene: TRBJ1-1
v_gene: TRBV21-1
d_gene: -
CDR3aa: CASSKGTDDDRGWDTEAFF

j_gene: TRBJ1-4
v_gene: TRBV5-4
d_gene: -
CDR3aa: CASSESNNEKLFF

j_gene: TRBJ2-2
v_gene: TRBV10-3
d_gene: TRBD2
CDR3aa: CAGSGARTSGTGELFF

j_gene: TRBJ2-1
v_gene: TRBV6-1
d_gene: TRBD1
CDR3aa: CASGTWGQGYNEQFF

j_gene: TRBJ1-1
v_gene: TRBV4-1
d_gene: -
CDR3aa: CASSREPGGGGTEAFF

j_gene: TRBJ2-2
v_gene: TRBV2
d_gene: -
CDR3aa: CASSDWSGELFF

j_gene: TRBJ2-1
v_gene: TRBV6-5
d_gene: TRBD2
CDR3aa: CASSYLAGGPRNEQFF

j_gene: TRBJ2-1
v_gene: TRBV20-1
d_gene: -
CDR3aa: CSARDRRGVRGYNEQFF